This entry lists 30 T cell receptor beta chains sequenced from one sample in a study of technical replicates of blood from a handful of donors. Libraries were prepared by immunoSEQ multiplex PCR; TCRdb keeps only in-frame clonotypes and omits some of them. The sample contains 70,000 to 95,000 clones, approximately 97% of which appear only once. The sample consisted of T cells isolated from PBMCs. The origin of the receptors is a human donor in good health.

Concerning this clone: A read error may produce the germline difference seen at one junction end. The chain employs TRBV4-2 and TRBJ1-1; no definite D call. Germline CDR1 is LGHNA and CDR2 is YNFKEQ. The CDR3 is made up of 13 amino acids. The CDR3 loop reads CASSEDLVVEAFF. The CDR3 nucleotides read TGTGCCAGCAGCGAAGATCTAGTGGTTGAAGCTTTCTTT.

This chain uses TRBV6-5 with TRBJ1-3; 7 nucleotides match TRBD1. The V gene's germline CDR1 is MNHEY and CDR2 SVGAGI. This CDR3 contains 12 residues. The V and J ends lost 4 bases and 12 bases, in that order; junction bases with no gene match: 6. CDR3 DNA sequence: TGTGCCAGCAGTTCCCTAACAGGGGTCATATATTTT. Amino acids: CASSSLTGVIYF.

The V call is TRBV28, the J call TRBJ1-5, with 9 positions matching TRBD1. Germline CDR1 is MDHEN and CDR2 is SYDVKM. V dropped 4 bases and J dropped 7; count of bases not matched to a gene: 5. This CDR3 region has 14 residues. Here the CDR3 reads CASSYTGTGQPQHF. CDR3 in DNA: TGTGCCAGCAGTTATACAGGGACAGGGCAGCCCCAGCATTTT.

The chain has TRBV10-1 and TRBJ2-2, with D perhaps TRBD1 (6 bases). V gave up 3 bases and J gave up 3 bases, with 8 bases separating them. The CDR3 is made up of 14 amino acids. In germline, CDR1 is WNHNN, CDR2 SYGVQD (reference sequence). CDR3 region: CASSDPGDTGELFF. CDR3 sequence (DNA): TGCGCCAGCAGTGATCCAGGGGACACCGGGGAGCTGTTTTTT.

The rearrangement joins TRBV27 to TRBJ2-7, with TRBD2 identical over 11 bases. CDR3 length equals 15 residues. V shed 4 bases and J 4 bases; nucleotides not matched to a gene: 6. Germline CDR1 reads MNHEY; CDR2 reads SMNVEV (reference sequence). The CDR3, as DNA: TGTGCCAGCAGTTCCCCGGGACTAGCGGTTTACGAGCAGTACTTC. As protein: CASSSPGLAVYEQYF.

The rearrangement links TRBV7-9 to TRBJ2-3; D might be TRBD1 (6 bases). The V end was cut by 6 bases, the J end by 6 bases, with 10 bases between. The CDR3 is 12 amino acids. Germline V CDR1 and CDR2: SEHNR, FQNEAQ (reference sequence). The CDR3 spells CASRRGWDTQYF. For the CDR3, the DNA is TGTGCCAGCAGGAGGGGGTGGGATACGCAGTATTTT.

The CDR3 sequence: CASSLWLGTGVRTDTQYF. The CDR3 DNA sequence: TGTGCCAGCAGCTTATGGTTGGGGACAGGGGTCCGCACAGATACGCAGTATTTT. The chain uses TRBV11-3 and TRBJ2-3, with 10 bases matching TRBD1. V shed 2 bases and J 1 base; nucleotides not matched to a gene: 9. CDR3 length equals 18 residues. From germline, CDR1 is SGHNT and CDR2 YENEEA.

The J gene is TRBJ1-5, the V gene TRBV27; D may be TRBD1 (5 bases). The CDR3 sequence is 15 residues long. Germline values: CDR1 MNHEY, CDR2 SMNVEV (reference sequence). The V end was cut by 5 bases, the J end by 3 bases, with 14 bases between. The CDR3 is CASSPGGTTNQPQHF. CDR3 DNA sequence: TGTGCCAGCAGTCCCGGGGGGACCACCAATCAGCCCCAGCATTTT.

The chain carries TRBV19 and TRBJ1-1; D possibly corresponds to TRBD1 (5 bases). The CDR3 totals 15 residues. Germline CDR1 LNHDA, CDR2 SQIVND (reference sequence). The V end lost 8 bases, the J end lost 0 bases, and 16 bases lay between the germline ends. In nucleotides, the CDR3 is TGTGCCAGTTCCACAGGCCTTTACATGAACACTGAAGCTTTCTTT. Translated: CASSTGLYMNTEAFF.

This clone was found a few times. This chain links TRBV19 with TRBJ2-5; a possible D gene is TRBD1 (6 bases). CDR3 length: 16 residues. Per germline, CDR1 LNHDA and CDR2 SQIVND (reference sequence). Trimming pared 5 bases from V and 0 bases from J, leaving 16 bases between. The CDR3 DNA follows: TGTGCCAGTAGTCCTCTCTGGACAGCCGACCAAGAGACCCAGTACTTC. Translated, it gives CASSPLWTADQETQYF.

This chain connects TRBV9 to TRBJ1-3, with TRBD1 matching over 7 bases. Unmatched junction bases numbered 13, after V lost 0 bases and J lost 1 base. The germline V gene encodes CDR1 SGDLS and CDR2 YYNGEE. There are 19 residues in the CDR3. The CDR3 reads CASSVAPPDRPFSGNTIYF. The DNA of the CDR3 is TGTGCCAGCAGCGTAGCCCCACCGGACAGGCCTTTTTCTGGAAACACCATATATTTT.

V usage is TRBV6-5 and J usage is TRBJ2-5; 8 bases match TRBD1. The germline V gene encodes CDR1 MNHEY and CDR2 SVGAGI. The CDR3 covers 13 residues. V shed 6 bases and J 5 bases; nucleotides not matched to a gene: 5. The CDR3 DNA reads as TGTGCCAGCAGCCCGACAGGGGTGGAGACCCAGTACTTC. This translates into CASSPTGVETQYF.

CDR3 loop: CASSPRRLGAEAFF. CDR3 DNA sequence: TGTGCCAGCTCACCACGGAGGTTGGGCGCTGAAGCTTTCTTT. V gene TRBV18 combines with J gene TRBJ1-1; D gene ambiguous. This CDR3 has 14 amino acids. Germline V gene lookup returns CDR1 KGHSH and CDR2 LQKENI. Trimming took off 1 base at V and 6 bases at J, with 12 bases between the two ends. Full variable domain (outside the CDR3, taken from reference TRBV18 and TRBJ1-1): NAGVMQNPRHLVRRRGQEARLRCSPMKGHSHVYWYRQLPEEGLKFMVYLQKENIIDESGMPKERFSAEFPKEGPSILRIQQVVRGDSAAYFCASSPRRLGAEAFFGQGTRLTVV.

V gene TRBV9 combines with J gene TRBJ2-7; TRBD1 matches at 8 bases. The CDR3 sequence is 15 residues long. Germline V CDR1 and CDR2: SGDLS, YYNGEE. V was pared by 0 bases and J by 1 base, with 3 bases of the junction left unmatched. For the CDR3, the DNA is TGTGCCAGCAGCGTAGGGACAGGGTCGTCCTACGAGCAGTACTTC. Residues: CASSVGTGSSYEQYF.

This sequence joins TRBV30 and TRBJ1-6; D not certain. Trimming cost V 2 bases and J 10 bases, with 12 bases left between them. CDR3 length: 13 amino acids. The germline V gene encodes CDR1 GTSNPN and CDR2 SVGIG (reference sequence). CDR3 region: CAWSPGLRSPLHF. CDR3 DNA sequence: TGTGCCTGGAGTCCGGGGTTGAGGTCACCCCTCCACTTT.

This clone has only a few counts. V is TRBV7-8 and J is TRBJ1-6, with 10 bases identical to TRBD1. V lost 5 bases to trimming and J lost 5 bases; unmatched junction nucleotides: 3. The CDR3 length is 15 residues. Looked up from germline, CDR1 is SGHVS and CDR2 is FQNEAQ. In DNA form, the CDR3 reads TGTGCCAGCAGCCAAGGACAGGGGGATAATTCACCCCTCCACTTT. The encoded protein is CASSQGQGDNSPLHF.

The gene calls are TRBV25-1 and TRBJ1-1, with 7 bases identical to TRBD1. Germline CDR1 MGHDK, CDR2 SYGVNS. V lost 3 bases and J lost 3; bases outside the gene matches: 4. The CDR3 extends over 14 amino acids. CDR3 residues: CASSDPQGDTEAFF. CDR3 coding DNA: TGTGCCAGCAGTGATCCTCAGGGGGACACTGAAGCTTTCTTT.

V usage is TRBV6-1 and J usage is TRBJ1-2; TRBD1 aligns across 9 bases. V dropped 7 bases and J dropped 7; count of bases not matched to a gene: 13. The germline V gene encodes CDR1 MNHNS and CDR2 SASEGT. This CDR3 contains 15 residues. CDR3 DNA: TGTGCCAGCACTGTGGACAGGGGATTATCGTCTGGCTACACCTTC. Translation gives CASTVDRGLSSGYTF.

The chain employs TRBV9 and TRBJ1-1; tentative D call: TRBD1 (5 bases). The CDR3 spans 15 residues. Germline V CDR1 and CDR2: SGDLS, YYNGEE. Trimming shortened V by 1 base and J by 3 bases, and 13 bases separated the two germline ends. CDR3 loop: CASSVSGGADTEAFF. CDR3 DNA sequence: TGTGCCAGCAGCGTATCGGGAGGGGCGGACACTGAAGCTTTCTTT. Complete variable domain (other parts from reference TRBV9 and TRBJ1-1): DSGVTQTPKHLITATGQRVTLRCSPRSGDLSVYWYQQSLDQGLQFLIQYYNGEERAKGNILERFSAQQFPDLHSELNLSSLELGDSALYFCASSVSGGADTEAFFGQGTRLTVV.

V is TRBV5-1 and J is TRBJ1-4, with TRBD1 identical over 7 bases. With 3 bases clipped from V and 3 bases from J, the junction kept 5 bases outside the gene matches. CDR1 SGHRS and CDR2 YFSETQ come from the germline V gene. The CDR3 spans 15 residues. CDR3 nucleotide sequence: TGCGCCAGCAGCTCGGGACAGACATCTAATGAAAAACTGTTTTTT. It translates to CASSSGQTSNEKLFF.

This chain links TRBV19 with TRBJ1-1, with D possibly being TRBD1 (5 bases). V dropped 2 bases and J dropped 0 bases, with 16 bases sitting between them. CDR1 is LNHDA, CDR2 SQIVND, per germline (reference sequence). The CDR3 consists of 17 residues. The CDR3 DNA reads TGTGCCAGTAGTATACCGAAGGGGAGGGGATTGAACACTGAAGCTTTCTTT. Its protein product is CASSIPKGRGLNTEAFF. Using reference TRBV19 and TRBJ1-1 for the parts outside the CDR3, the full variable domain is DGGITQSPKYLFRKEGQNVTLSCEQNLNHDAMYWYRQDPGQGLRLIYYSQIVNDFQKGDIAEGYSVSREKKESFPLTVTSAQKNPTAFYLCASSIPKGRGLNTEAFFGQGTRLTVV.

The chain couples TRBV12-5 to TRBJ2-5; a possible D gene is TRBD1 (6 bases). Germline V lookup: CDR1 LGHNT, CDR2 FRNRAP. This CDR3 has 15 amino acids. V was pared by 6 bases and J by 7 bases, with 21 bases between. This CDR3 reads CASGRTDSSGATQYF. CDR3 nucleotides: TGTGCTAGTGGACGGACGGACAGTAGTGGAGCGACCCAGTACTTC.

This clone was detected once. The chain employs TRBV7-9 and TRBJ1-1; TRBD1 might be the D (5 bases). CDR1 and CDR2 (germline): SEHNR, FQNEAQ (reference sequence). This CDR3 is built from 16 residues. V dropped 3 bases and J dropped 0 bases, with 14 bases sitting between them. This chain's CDR3 is CASSFDRTLMNTEAFF. Here the CDR3 DNA reads TGTGCCAGCAGCTTCGACAGAACCCTCATGAACACTGAAGCTTTCTTT.

J is TRBJ2-5 and V is TRBV4-1, with 7 nucleotides matching TRBD2. Germline-derived CDR1 and CDR2 are MGHRA and YSYEKL. With V trimmed by 0 bases and J by 3 bases, 1 base remained unmatched. The CDR3 has 14 amino acids. In DNA form, the CDR3 reads TGCGCCAGCAGCCAAGATGGACTAGAAGAGACCCAGTACTTC. This gives the protein CASSQDGLEETQYF.

Regarding this clone: Other DNA sequences in this sample translate to the same CDR3. The V and J genes are TRBV5-1 and TRBJ1-1; no definite D call. Germline CDR1 SGHRS, CDR2 YFSETQ. The CDR3 runs 13 residues. Trimming removed 0 bases at V and 2 bases at J, with 5 bases between. This chain's CDR3 is CASSLGGNTEAFF. CDR3 bases: TGCGCCAGCAGCTTGGGCGGCAACACTGAAGCTTTCTTT. The whole variable domain, filled in from reference TRBV5-1 and TRBJ1-1, reads KAGVTQTPRYLIKTRGQQVTLSCSPISGHRSVSWYQQTPGQGLQFLFEYFSETQRNKGNFPGRFSGRQFSNSRSEMNVSTLELGDSALYLCASSLGGNTEAFFGQGTRLTVV.

The chain recombines TRBV11-2 with TRBJ2-1, with 16 bases that match TRBD2. V lost 7 bases to trimming and J lost 8 bases; unmatched junction nucleotides: 11. The CDR3 has 17 amino acids. In germline, CDR1 is SGHAT, CDR2 FQNNGV. The CDR3 DNA reads TGTGCCAGCACCCTGGGACTAGCGGGAGGGCCCGTCTATGAGCAGTTCTTC. Residues: CASTLGLAGGPVYEQFF.

The V call is TRBV18, the J call TRBJ2-6, with a possible D match to TRBD2 (5 bases). CDR1 and CDR2 from the germline V gene are KGHSH and LQKENI. With 3 bases removed from V and 4 bases from J, the gap between germline ends came to 16 bases. The CDR3 extends over 17 amino acids. CDR3 coding DNA: TGTGCCAGCTCACCCCCTAGGCGGGTACGCGGGGCCAACGTCCTGACTTTC. Protein sequence: CASSPPRRVRGANVLTF.

The chain is built from TRBV10-3 and TRBJ2-5, with 13 bases that match TRBD2. The CDR3 extends over 16 amino acids. After removal of 6 bases from V and 2 bases from J, the junction contained 6 bases not matched to a gene. Germline lookup yields CDR1 ENHRY and CDR2 SYGVKD. The DNA of the CDR3 is TGTGCCATCAGCCAACAGACTAGCGGGGGGCAAGAGACCCAGTACTTC. Translated, it gives CAISQQTSGGQETQYF.

This sequence joins TRBV4-1 and TRBJ1-1; D gene ambiguous. Trimming took off 4 bases at V and 7 bases at J, with 10 bases between the two ends. There are 12 residues in the CDR3. From germline, CDR1 is MGHRA and CDR2 YSYEKL. The DNA of the CDR3 is TGCGCCAGCAGCCGCAGGTACGGTGAAGCTTTCTTT. This sequence encodes CASSRRYGEAFF.

J is TRBJ1-1 and V is TRBV6-1, with TRBD1 matching over 7 bases. This CDR3 has 13 amino acids. With V trimmed by 8 bases and J by 0 bases, 3 bases remained unmatched. Germline V gene sequence: CDR1 MNHNS, CDR2 SASEGT. The CDR3, as DNA: TGTGCCAGCTTGGGACAGCTGAACACTGAAGCTTTCTTT. Translating gives CASLGQLNTEAFF.